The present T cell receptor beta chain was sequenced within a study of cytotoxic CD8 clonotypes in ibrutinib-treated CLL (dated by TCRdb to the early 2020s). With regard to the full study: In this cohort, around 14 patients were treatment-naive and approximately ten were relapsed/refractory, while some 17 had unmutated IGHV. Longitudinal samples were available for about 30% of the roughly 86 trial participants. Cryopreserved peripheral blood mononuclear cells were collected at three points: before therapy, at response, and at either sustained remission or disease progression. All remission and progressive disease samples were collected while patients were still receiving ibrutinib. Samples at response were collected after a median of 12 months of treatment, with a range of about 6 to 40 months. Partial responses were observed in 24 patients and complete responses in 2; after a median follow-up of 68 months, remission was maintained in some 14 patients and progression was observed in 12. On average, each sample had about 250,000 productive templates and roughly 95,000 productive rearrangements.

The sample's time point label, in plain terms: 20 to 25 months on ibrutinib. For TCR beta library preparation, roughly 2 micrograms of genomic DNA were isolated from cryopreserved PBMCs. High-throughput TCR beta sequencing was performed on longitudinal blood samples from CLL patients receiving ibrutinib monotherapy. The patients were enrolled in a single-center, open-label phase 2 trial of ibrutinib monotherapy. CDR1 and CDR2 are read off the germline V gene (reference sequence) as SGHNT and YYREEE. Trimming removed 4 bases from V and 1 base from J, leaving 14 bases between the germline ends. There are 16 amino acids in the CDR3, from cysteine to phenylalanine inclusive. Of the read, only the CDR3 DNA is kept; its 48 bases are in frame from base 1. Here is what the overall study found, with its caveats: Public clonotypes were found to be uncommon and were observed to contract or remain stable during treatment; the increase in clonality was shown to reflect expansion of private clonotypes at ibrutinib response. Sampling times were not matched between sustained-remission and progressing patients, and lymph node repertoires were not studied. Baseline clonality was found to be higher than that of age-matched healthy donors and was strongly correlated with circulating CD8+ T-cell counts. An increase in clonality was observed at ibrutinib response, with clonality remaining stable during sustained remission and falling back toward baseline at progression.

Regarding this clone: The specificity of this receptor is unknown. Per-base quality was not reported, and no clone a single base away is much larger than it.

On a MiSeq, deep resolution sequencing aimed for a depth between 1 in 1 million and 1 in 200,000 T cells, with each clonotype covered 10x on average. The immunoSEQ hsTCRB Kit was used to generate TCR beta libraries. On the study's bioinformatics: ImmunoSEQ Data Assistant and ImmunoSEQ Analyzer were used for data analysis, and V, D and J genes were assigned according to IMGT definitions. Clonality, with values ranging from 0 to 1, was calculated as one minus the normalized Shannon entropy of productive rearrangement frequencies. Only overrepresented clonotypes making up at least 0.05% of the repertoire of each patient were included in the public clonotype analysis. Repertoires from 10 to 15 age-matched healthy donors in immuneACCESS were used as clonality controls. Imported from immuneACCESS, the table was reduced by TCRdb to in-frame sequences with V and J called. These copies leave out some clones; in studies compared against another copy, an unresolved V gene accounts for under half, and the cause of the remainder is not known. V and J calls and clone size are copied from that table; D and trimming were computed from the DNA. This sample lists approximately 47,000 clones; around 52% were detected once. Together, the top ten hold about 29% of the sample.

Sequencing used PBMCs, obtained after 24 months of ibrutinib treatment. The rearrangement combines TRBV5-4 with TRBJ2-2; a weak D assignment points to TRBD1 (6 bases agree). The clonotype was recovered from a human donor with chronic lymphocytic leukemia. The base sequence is TGTGCCAGCAGCCGGTCGGGACACTTGAACACCGGGGAGCTGTTTTTT. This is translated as CASSRSGHLNTGELFF.